The sequence of this T cell receptor beta chain was determined in a study of cytomegalovirus exposure and HLA in healthy donors. TCRdb's table, derived via immunoSEQ multiplex PCR, lists solely in-frame clones and lacks some. The sample shows roughly 350,000 clones, roughly 88% of them seen only once. Germline V gene sequence: CDR1 LGHNT, CDR2 FRNRAP. The germline V and J ends were trimmed by 5 bases and 7 bases, with 20 bases remaining between them. This CDR3 has 15 amino acids. What was sequenced was PBMCs. The chain carries TRBV12-5 and TRBJ1-2; D possibly corresponds to TRBD1 (5 bases). The source is a woman aged 18-29 years in good health and CMV-seronegative. The CDR3 sequence: CASGPPNEGAVGYTF. CDR3 bases: TGTGCTAGTGGTCCGCCCAATGAAGGGGCCGTTGGCTACACCTTC.